Following are 26 T cell receptor beta chains from one sample sequenced in a study of cytomegalovirus exposure and HLA in healthy donors. Use of 60 Vbeta and 13 Jbeta primers characterized the PCR. Generated by immunoSEQ multiplex PCR, the TCRdb table keeps only in-frame clones and is missing some. The table lists roughly 200,000 clones, about 80% of them singletons. The sequenced sample consisted of PBMCs. The receptors here all came from a middle-aged woman in good health and CMV-seronegative.

The chain links TRBV10-3 to TRBJ2-2, with TRBD1 as a possible D gene (7 bases). The V and J ends lost 6 bases and 3 bases respectively, with 14 bases between them. CDR1 and CDR2 from the germline V gene are ENHRY and SYGVKD. This CDR3 is 15 amino acids long. The CDR3 here is CAIREGAPDTGELFF. CDR3 nucleotide sequence: TGTGCCATCAGGGAGGGGGCGCCCGACACCGGGGAGCTGTTTTTT.

The chain is built from TRBV29-1 and TRBJ2-4; D may be TRBD2 (5 bases). The CDR3 is 13 residues long. Germline V lookup: CDR1 SQVTM, CDR2 ANQGSEA. Trimming took off 3 bases at V and 6 bases at J, with 12 bases between the two ends. The CDR3 sequence: CSVDRESGNIQYF. CDR3 nucleotide sequence: TGCAGCGTTGATAGGGAGTCGGGAAACATTCAGTACTTC.

This sequence joins TRBV19 and TRBJ2-6, with a weak D call TRBD1 (6 bases). The V gene's germline CDR1 is LNHDA and CDR2 SQIVND (reference sequence). V was trimmed by 5 bases and J by 1 base, leaving 12 bases between them. The CDR3 is made up of 16 amino acids. The CDR3 sequence is CASSLKTGSGANVLTF. CDR3 in DNA: TGTGCCAGTAGTCTCAAAACAGGGTCTGGGGCCAACGTCCTGACTTTC. The whole variable domain, filled in from reference TRBV19 and TRBJ2-6, reads DGGITQSPKYLFRKEGQNVTLSCEQNLNHDAMYWYRQDPGQGLRLIYYSQIVNDFQKGDIAEGYSVSREKKESFPLTVTSAQKNPTAFYLCASSLKTGSGANVLTFGAGSRLTVL.

V usage is TRBV5-1 and J usage is TRBJ2-3; 15 bases align to TRBD2. The CDR3 consists of 18 residues. CDR1 and CDR2 from the germline V gene are SGHRS and YFSETQ. V shed 4 bases, J shed 1 base, and the junction held 7 bases outside the gene matches. The CDR3 reads CASSSRTSGGAGTDTQYF. The CDR3 nucleotides read TGCGCCAGCAGCAGTAGGACTAGCGGGGGGGCTGGCACAGATACGCAGTATTTT.

This chain joins TRBV7-2 and TRBJ2-7; the match to TRBD2 covers 12 bases. Losses at the gene ends were 1 base for V and 4 bases for J; bases not matched to a gene: 11. This CDR3 contains 18 residues. Germline CDR1 SGHTA, CDR2 FQGNSA. The CDR3 reads CASSLEGGGLAGLYEQYF. CDR3 nucleotides: TGTGCCAGCAGCTTAGAGGGGGGCGGACTAGCGGGGCTATACGAGCAGTACTTC.

This chain connects TRBV13 to TRBJ2-3; 9 nucleotides match TRBD2. Looked up from germline, CDR1 is PRHDT and CDR2 is FYEKMQ (reference sequence). CDR3 length: 17 amino acids. The junction had 8 bases not matched to a gene; V was cut back by 3 bases and J by 1 base. The CDR3 DNA sequence: TGTGCCAGCAGCTTTACGCGGGGGGGAATGCGCACAGATACGCAGTATTTT. Protein product: CASSFTRGGMRTDTQYF. Full variable domain (outside the CDR3, taken from reference TRBV13 and TRBJ2-3): AAGVIQSPRHLIKEKRETATLKCYPIPRHDTVYWYQQGPGQDPQFLISFYEKMQSDKGSIPDRFSAQQFSDYHSELNMSSLELGDSALYFCASSFTRGGMRTDTQYFGPGTRLTVL.

CDR3 sequence: CASKAGANTGELFF. The DNA for the CDR3 is TGCGCCAGCAAGGCAGGCGCGAACACCGGGGAGCTGTTTTTT. The rearrangement links TRBV10-1 to TRBJ2-2; D unresolved. Germline loops: CDR1 WNHNN, CDR2 SYGVQD (reference sequence). This CDR3 has 14 residues. Trimming took 7 bases from V and 0 from J, leaving 9 bases between them.

This clone was seen only a few times. The gene calls are TRBV5-1 and TRBJ1-4; D gene ambiguous. From germline, CDR1 is SGHRS and CDR2 YFSETQ. Trimming pared 4 bases from V and 12 bases from J, leaving 16 bases between. CDR3 length equals 13 residues. CDR3 sequence (DNA): TGCGCCAGCAGCCGAGGCGGGCAGGTTGAACTGTTTTTT. It yields the protein CASSRGGQVELFF.

The chain couples TRBV7-9 to TRBJ1-4; no firm D call. V dropped 5 bases and J dropped 7 bases, with 14 bases sitting between them. This CDR3 has 14 residues. CDR1 SEHNR and CDR2 FQNEAQ come from the germline V gene (reference sequence). The CDR3 sequence is CASSPILRGEKLFF. The CDR3 bases are TGTGCCAGCAGCCCCATCCTCCGGGGTGAAAAACTGTTTTTT.

This clone was seen more than once but under ten times. The J gene is TRBJ1-2, the V gene TRBV4-1; no clear D. The CDR3 has 13 residues. Germline lookup yields CDR1 MGHRA and CDR2 YSYEKL. V was cut by 0 bases and J by 5 bases, with 7 bases left in between. The CDR3 DNA follows: TGCGCCAGCAGCCAAGATCGGGTATATGGCTACACCTTC. As protein: CASSQDRVYGYTF.

V gene TRBV7-2 combines with J gene TRBJ2-7, with 7 positions matching TRBD1. The germline gives CDR1 SGHTA, CDR2 FQGNSA. J gave up 1 base and V 7 bases, and 10 bases lay outside the gene matches. CDR3 size: 15 residues. The DNA for the CDR3 is TGTGCCAGCACCATGGGACAGCGGAAATCCTACGAGCAGTACTTC. Its translation: CASTMGQRKSYEQYF.

The V and J genes are TRBV19 and TRBJ2-2; 12 positions agree with TRBD2. Trimming took 9 bases from V and 6 from J; bases not matched to a gene: 5. Germline assignment: CDR1 LNHDA and CDR2 SQIVND (reference sequence). The CDR3 covers 14 residues. CDR3 amino acids: CARGLAGGPGELFF. CDR3 bases: TGTGCCAGGGGGCTAGCGGGGGGGCCCGGGGAGCTGTTTTTT. Together with reference TRBV19 and TRBJ2-2, the CDR3 gives the full variable domain: DGGITQSPKYLFRKEGQNVTLSCEQNLNHDAMYWYRQDPGQGLRLIYYSQIVNDFQKGDIAEGYSVSREKKESFPLTVTSAQKNPTAFYLCARGLAGGPGELFFGEGSRLTVL.

Concerning this clone: This may stem from a read error, because a much larger clone lies one nucleotide away. At the DNA level, this CDR3 is encoded by other sequences in the same sample as well. The CDR3, as DNA: TGCGCCAGCAGCCAAGATCTGGGCTCGGGGTACGAGCAGTACTTC. It is translated as CASSQDLGSGYEQYF. V gene TRBV4-1 combines with J gene TRBJ2-7; TRBD2 might be the D (5 bases). The CDR3 is made up of 15 amino acids. Per the germline V gene, CDR1 is MGHRA and CDR2 is YSYEKL. V dropped 0 bases and J dropped 4 bases, with 13 bases sitting between them.

The V and J genes are TRBV5-1 and TRBJ1-2; 10 bases map to TRBD1. Unmatched junction bases numbered 6, after V lost 1 base and J lost 6 bases. Germline-derived CDR1 and CDR2 are SGHRS and YFSETQ. The length of the CDR3 is 15 residues. CDR3 sequence: CASSLRQGAFDGYTF. DNA of the CDR3: TGCGCCAGCAGCTTGCGACAGGGGGCTTTCGATGGCTACACCTTC.

The V call is TRBV2, the J call TRBJ1-1; 7 bases match TRBD1. This CDR3 is 14 amino acids long. Germline V gene lookup returns CDR1 SNHLY and CDR2 FYNNEI. Trimming at V came to 6 bases and at J to 3 bases, leaving 7 bases not matched to a gene. Here the CDR3 DNA reads TGTGCCAGCAGCCGTATTGACAGGGACACTGAAGCTTTCTTT. The encoded protein is CASSRIDRDTEAFF. The variable domain in full, with the rest retrieved from reference TRBV2 and TRBJ1-1, is EPEVTQTPSHQVTQMGQEVILRCVPISNHLYFYWYRQILGQKVEFLVSFYNNEISEKSEIFDDQFSVERPDGSNFTLKIRSTKLEDSAMYFCASSRIDRDTEAFFGQGTRLTVV.

The V gene is TRBV19, the J gene TRBJ1-2; no definite D call. This CDR3 region has 14 residues. Germline CDR1 and CDR2: LNHDA and SQIVND (reference sequence). The V end lost 1 base, the J end lost 4 bases, and 10 bases lay between the germline ends. CDR3 residues: CASSIVSEPYGYTF. Here the CDR3 DNA reads TGTGCCAGTAGTATAGTTAGTGAGCCCTATGGCTACACCTTC.

The chain recombines TRBV7-2 with TRBJ1-5; no definite D call. This CDR3 spans 13 amino acids. Germline loops: CDR1 SGHTA, CDR2 FQGNSA. V was shortened by 5 bases and J by 6 bases, with 11 bases between the two germline ends. The CDR3 is CASSPAGIQPQHF. The CDR3 DNA reads TGTGCCAGCAGCCCCGCGGGCATTCAGCCCCAGCATTTT.

The chain's CDR3 is CAGDRGSIYGYTF. CDR3 nucleotides: TGTGCCGGAGACAGGGGTTCGATCTATGGCTACACCTTC. V is TRBV5-8 and J is TRBJ1-2, with TRBD1 matching over 8 bases. The CDR3 consists of 13 residues. V gave up 10 bases and J gave up 4 bases; unmatched junction bases: 9. CDR1 SGHTS and CDR2 YDEGEE come from the germline V gene.

V usage is TRBV9 and J usage is TRBJ1-1; perhaps TRBD1 as D (6 bases). CDR3 length: 14 residues. CDR1 and CDR2 from the germline V gene are SGDLS and YYNGEE. Trimming took 3 bases from V and 0 from J, leaving 9 bases between them. Written as DNA, the CDR3 is TGTGCCAGCAGCGCTGACAGGTTGAACACTGAAGCTTTCTTT. It encodes CASSADRLNTEAFF.

V and J are TRBV2 and TRBJ1-4; the D is unclear. The CDR3 is 14 residues long. Trimming pared 4 bases from V and 0 bases from J, leaving 6 bases between. Germline lookup yields CDR1 SNHLY and CDR2 FYNNEI. CDR3 residues: CASSVDSTNEKLFF. CDR3 sequence (DNA): TGTGCCAGCAGTGTAGACTCAACTAATGAAAAACTGTTTTTT.

The rearrangement joins TRBV6-5 to TRBJ1-2, with D possibly TRBD1 on 5 matching bases. This CDR3 has 14 amino acids. V was trimmed by 9 bases and J by 4 bases, leaving 18 bases between them. Looked up from germline, CDR1 is MNHEY and CDR2 is SVGAGI. The CDR3 loop is CASSTGGARYGYTF. The CDR3 DNA follows: TGTGCCAGTTCTACAGGAGGGGCTCGCTATGGCTACACCTTC.

J is TRBJ2-1 and V is TRBV15, with D possibly being TRBD2 (5 bases). This CDR3 has 13 residues. V was shortened by 3 bases and J by 12 bases, with 15 bases between the two germline ends. Germline-derived CDR1 and CDR2 are LNHNV and YYDKDF (reference sequence). The CDR3 DNA is TGTGCCACCAGCAGGGCAACTAGTAAACGGCAGTTCTTC. Amino acids: CATSRATSKRQFF.

In its sample, this clone was seen once. J is TRBJ1-6 and V is TRBV7-2; D remains unclear. Trimming took off 0 bases at V and 3 bases at J, with 9 bases between the two ends. The germline V gene has CDR1 SGHTA and CDR2 FQGNSA. The CDR3 has 16 amino acids. CDR3 sequence reads: CASSLASQHYNSPLHF. The CDR3 nucleotides are TGTGCCAGCAGCTTAGCGTCCCAACACTATAATTCACCCCTCCACTTT.

This clone occurred a few times. V usage is TRBV30 and J usage is TRBJ1-4; D not certain. The CDR3 spans 14 residues. Trimming cost V 5 bases and J 8 bases, with 18 bases left between them. The germline V gene has CDR1 GTSNPN and CDR2 SVGIG (reference sequence). The CDR3 reads CAWATIRGSEKLFF. As DNA, the CDR3 is TGTGCCTGGGCTACTATTCGGGGATCCGAAAAACTGTTTTTT. Looking up the rest from reference TRBV30 and TRBJ1-4 gives the full variable domain: SQTIHQWPATLVQPVGSPLSLECTVEGTSNPNLYWYRQAAGRGLQLLFYSVGIGQISSEVPQNLSASRPQDRQFILSSKKLLLSDSGFYLCAWATIRGSEKLFFGSGTQLSVL.

This chain joins TRBV10-3 and TRBJ1-2; D may be TRBD1 (5 bases). The CDR3 has 15 amino acids. Trimming pared 5 bases from V and 5 bases from J, leaving 18 bases between. Germline V CDR1 and CDR2: ENHRY, SYGVKD. The CDR3 spells CAISQQPGTTYGYTF. The CDR3 bases are TGTGCCATCAGTCAGCAGCCCGGGACTACTTATGGCTACACCTTC.

The V call is TRBV19, the J call TRBJ2-7; 8 bases fit TRBD1. After removal of 3 bases from V and 2 bases from J, the junction contained 3 bases not matched to a gene. Germline V gene sequence: CDR1 LNHDA, CDR2 SQIVND (reference sequence). The CDR3 is made up of 14 amino acids. The CDR3 sequence: CASSMATGAYEQYF. Written as DNA, the CDR3 is TGTGCCAGTAGTATGGCGACAGGGGCCTACGAGCAGTACTTC.